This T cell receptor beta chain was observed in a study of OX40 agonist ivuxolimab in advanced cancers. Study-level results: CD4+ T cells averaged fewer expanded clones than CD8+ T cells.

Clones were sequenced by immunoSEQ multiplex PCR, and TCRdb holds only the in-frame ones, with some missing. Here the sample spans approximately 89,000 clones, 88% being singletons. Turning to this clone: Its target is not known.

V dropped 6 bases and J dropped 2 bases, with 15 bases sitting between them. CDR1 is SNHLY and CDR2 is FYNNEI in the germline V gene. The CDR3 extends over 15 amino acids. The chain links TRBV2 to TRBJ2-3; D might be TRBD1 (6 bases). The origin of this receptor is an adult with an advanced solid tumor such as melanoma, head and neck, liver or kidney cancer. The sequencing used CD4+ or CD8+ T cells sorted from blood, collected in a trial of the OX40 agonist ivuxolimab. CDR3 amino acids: CASRDRPFHTDTQYF. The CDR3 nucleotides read TGTGCCAGCAGGGACAGACCCTTCCACACAGATACGCAGTATTTT.